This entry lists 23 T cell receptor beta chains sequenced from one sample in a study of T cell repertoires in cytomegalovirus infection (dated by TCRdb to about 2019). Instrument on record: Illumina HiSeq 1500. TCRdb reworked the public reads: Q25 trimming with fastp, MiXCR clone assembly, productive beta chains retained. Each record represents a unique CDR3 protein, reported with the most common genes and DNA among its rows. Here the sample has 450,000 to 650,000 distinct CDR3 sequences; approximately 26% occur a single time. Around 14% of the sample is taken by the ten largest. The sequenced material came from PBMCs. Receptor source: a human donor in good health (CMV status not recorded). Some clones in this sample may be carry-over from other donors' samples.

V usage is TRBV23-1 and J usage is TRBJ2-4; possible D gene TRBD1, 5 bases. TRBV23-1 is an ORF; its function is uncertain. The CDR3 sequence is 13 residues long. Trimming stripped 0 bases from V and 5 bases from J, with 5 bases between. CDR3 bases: TGCGCCAGCAGTCAATCGACAGAAAACATTCAGTACTTC. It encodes CASSQSTENIQYF.

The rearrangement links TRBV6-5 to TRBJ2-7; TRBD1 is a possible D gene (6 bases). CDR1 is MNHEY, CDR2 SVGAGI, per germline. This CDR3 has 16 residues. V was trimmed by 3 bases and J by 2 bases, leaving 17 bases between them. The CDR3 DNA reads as TGTGCCAGCAGTTATGAGGATGGGACACCAACCTACGAGCAGTACTTC. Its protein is CASSYEDGTPTYEQYF.

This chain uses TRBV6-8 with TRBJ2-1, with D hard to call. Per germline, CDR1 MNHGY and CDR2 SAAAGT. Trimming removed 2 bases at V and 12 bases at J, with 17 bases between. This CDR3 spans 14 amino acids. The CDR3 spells CASSYRARSAVQFF. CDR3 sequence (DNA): TGTGCCAGCAGTTACCGGGCGAGAAGCGCTGTGCAGTTCTTC.

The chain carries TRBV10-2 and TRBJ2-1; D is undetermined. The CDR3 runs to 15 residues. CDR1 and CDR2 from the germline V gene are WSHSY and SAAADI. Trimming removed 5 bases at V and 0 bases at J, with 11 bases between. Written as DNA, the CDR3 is TGCGCCAGCAGTTCTACGCCGCTCTCCTACAATGAGCAGTTCTTC. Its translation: CASSSTPLSYNEQFF.

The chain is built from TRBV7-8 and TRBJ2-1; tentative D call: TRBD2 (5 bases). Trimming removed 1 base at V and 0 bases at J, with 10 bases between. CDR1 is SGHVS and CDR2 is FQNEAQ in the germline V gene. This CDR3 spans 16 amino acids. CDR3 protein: CASSLDSVSSYNEQFF. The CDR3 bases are TGTGCCAGCAGCTTAGATAGCGTCAGCTCCTACAATGAGCAGTTCTTC.

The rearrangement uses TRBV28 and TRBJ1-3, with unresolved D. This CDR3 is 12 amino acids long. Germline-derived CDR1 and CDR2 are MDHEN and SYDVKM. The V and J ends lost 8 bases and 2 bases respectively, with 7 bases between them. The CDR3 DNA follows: TGTGCCAGCCACGGTACTGGAAACACCATATATTTT. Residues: CASHGTGNTIYF.

DNA for the CDR3: TGTGCCACCAAGCAGACCTATAACACTGAAGCTTTCTTT. Translation: CATKQTYNTEAFF. The chain carries TRBV10-3 and TRBJ1-1; D gene ambiguous. This CDR3 has 13 amino acids. V was shortened by 10 bases and J by 2 bases, with 14 bases between the two germline ends. Germline-derived CDR1 and CDR2 are ENHRY and SYGVKD.

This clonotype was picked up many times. The CDR3 loop is CASSSGGYEQYV. The CDR3 nucleotides are TGTGCCAGCAGCAGCGGCGGGTACGAGCAGTACGTC. V and J are TRBV5-6 and TRBJ2-7, with D perhaps TRBD2 (5 bases). The CDR3 spans 12 residues. The V end was cut by 4 bases, the J end by 4 bases, with 9 bases between. Germline V gene sequence: CDR1 SGHDT, CDR2 YYEEEE.

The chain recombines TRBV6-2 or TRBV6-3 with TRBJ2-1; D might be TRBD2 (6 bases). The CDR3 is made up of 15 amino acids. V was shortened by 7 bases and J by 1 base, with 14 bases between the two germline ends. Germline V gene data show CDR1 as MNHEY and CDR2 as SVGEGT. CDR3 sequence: CASTPGLPSYNEQFF. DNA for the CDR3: TGTGCCAGCACCCCAGGACTACCGTCCTACAATGAGCAGTTCTTC.

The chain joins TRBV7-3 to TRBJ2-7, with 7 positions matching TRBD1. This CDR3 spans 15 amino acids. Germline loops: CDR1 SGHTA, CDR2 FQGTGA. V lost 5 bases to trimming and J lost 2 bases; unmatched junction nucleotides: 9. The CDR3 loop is CASSARTGNPYEQYF. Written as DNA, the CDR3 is TGTGCCAGCAGCGCCCGGACAGGAAACCCCTACGAGCAGTACTTC.

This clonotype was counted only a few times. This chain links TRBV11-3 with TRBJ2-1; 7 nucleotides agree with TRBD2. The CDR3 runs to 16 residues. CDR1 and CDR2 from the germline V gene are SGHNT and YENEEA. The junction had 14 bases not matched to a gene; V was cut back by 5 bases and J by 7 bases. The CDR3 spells CASSKRWGEGRNEQFF. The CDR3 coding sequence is TGTGCCAGCAGCAAAAGATGGGGGGAGGGCCGTAATGAGCAGTTCTTC.

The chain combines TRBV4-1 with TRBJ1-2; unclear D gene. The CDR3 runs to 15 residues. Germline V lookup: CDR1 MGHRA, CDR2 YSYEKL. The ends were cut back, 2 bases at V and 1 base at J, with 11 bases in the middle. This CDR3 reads CASSQSDNNNYGYTF. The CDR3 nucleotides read TGCGCCAGCAGCCAATCGGATAATAATAACTATGGCTACACCTTC.

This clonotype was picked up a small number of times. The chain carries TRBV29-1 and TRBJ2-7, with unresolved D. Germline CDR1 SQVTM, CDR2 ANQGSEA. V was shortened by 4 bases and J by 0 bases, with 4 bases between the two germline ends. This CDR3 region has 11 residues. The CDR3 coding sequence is TGCAGCGTTGTTGTCTCCTACGAGCAGTACTTC. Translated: CSVVVSYEQYF.

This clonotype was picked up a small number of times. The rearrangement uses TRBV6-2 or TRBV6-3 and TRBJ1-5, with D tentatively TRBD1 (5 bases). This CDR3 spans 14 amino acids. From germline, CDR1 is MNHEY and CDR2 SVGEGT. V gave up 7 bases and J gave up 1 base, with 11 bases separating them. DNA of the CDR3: TGTGCCAGCACGGAAAAGGGGAGCAATCAGCCCCAGCATTTT. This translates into CASTEKGSNQPQHF.

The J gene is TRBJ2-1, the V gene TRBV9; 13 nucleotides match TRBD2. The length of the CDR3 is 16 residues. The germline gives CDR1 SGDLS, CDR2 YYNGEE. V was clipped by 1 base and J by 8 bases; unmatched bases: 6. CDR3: CASSVKLAGGADEQFF. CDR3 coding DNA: TGTGCCAGCAGCGTAAAACTAGCGGGAGGGGCAGATGAGCAGTTCTTC.

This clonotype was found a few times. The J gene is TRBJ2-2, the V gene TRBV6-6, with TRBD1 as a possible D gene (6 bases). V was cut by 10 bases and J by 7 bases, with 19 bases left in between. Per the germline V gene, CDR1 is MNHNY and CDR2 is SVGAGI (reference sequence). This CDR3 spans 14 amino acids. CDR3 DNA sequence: TGTGCCACCTACCCGGGGATGGACAGCGGGGAGCTGTTTTTT. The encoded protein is CATYPGMDSGELFF.

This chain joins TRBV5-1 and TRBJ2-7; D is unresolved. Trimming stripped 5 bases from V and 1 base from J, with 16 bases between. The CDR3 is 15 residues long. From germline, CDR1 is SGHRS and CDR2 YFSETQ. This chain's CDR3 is CASRFGSTSSYEQYF. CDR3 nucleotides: TGCGCCAGCAGGTTCGGGTCAACCTCATCCTACGAGCAGTACTTC.

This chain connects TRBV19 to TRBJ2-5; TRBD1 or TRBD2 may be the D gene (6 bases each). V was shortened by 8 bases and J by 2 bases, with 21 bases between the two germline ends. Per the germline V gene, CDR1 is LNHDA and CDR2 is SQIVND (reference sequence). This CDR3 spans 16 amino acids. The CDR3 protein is CASSGAHRALQETQYF. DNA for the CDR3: TGTGCCAGTTCGGGGGCTCACAGGGCCCTACAAGAGACCCAGTACTTC.

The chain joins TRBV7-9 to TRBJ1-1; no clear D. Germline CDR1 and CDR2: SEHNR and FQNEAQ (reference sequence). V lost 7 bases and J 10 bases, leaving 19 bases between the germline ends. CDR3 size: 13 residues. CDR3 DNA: TGTGCCAGCAACGAGTCAGGCGCAAAGGGAGCTTTCTTT. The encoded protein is CASNESGAKGAFF.

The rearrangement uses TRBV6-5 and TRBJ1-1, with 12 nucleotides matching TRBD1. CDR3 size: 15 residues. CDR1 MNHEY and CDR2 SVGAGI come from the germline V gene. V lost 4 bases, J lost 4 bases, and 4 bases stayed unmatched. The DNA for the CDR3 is TGTGCCAGCAGTTTGGGACAGGGGGCGACCACTGAAGCTTTCTTT. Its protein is CASSLGQGATTEAFF.

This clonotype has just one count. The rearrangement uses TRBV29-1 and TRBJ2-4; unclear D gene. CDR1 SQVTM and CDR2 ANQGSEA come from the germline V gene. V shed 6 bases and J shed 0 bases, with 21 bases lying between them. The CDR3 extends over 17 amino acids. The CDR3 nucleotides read TGCAGCGTCCAAAGTGGTTTTTCGTCGGCAGCCAAAAACATTCAGTACTTC. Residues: CSVQSGFSSAAKNIQYF.

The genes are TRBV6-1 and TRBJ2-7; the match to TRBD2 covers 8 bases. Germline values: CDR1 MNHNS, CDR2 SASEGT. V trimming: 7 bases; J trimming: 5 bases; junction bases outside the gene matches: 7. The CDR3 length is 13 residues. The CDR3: CASKGGGRNEQYF. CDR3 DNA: TGTGCCAGCAAAGGCGGCGGGAGGAACGAGCAGTACTTC.

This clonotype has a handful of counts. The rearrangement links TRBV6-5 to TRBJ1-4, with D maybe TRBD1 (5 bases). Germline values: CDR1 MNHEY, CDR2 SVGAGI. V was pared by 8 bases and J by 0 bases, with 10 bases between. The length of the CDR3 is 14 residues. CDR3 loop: CASSGRATNEKLFF. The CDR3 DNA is TGTGCCAGCTCAGGGCGGGCAACTAATGAAAAACTGTTTTTT.